A single sample is the source of the 24 T cell receptor beta chains below, sequenced in a study of blood T cell repertoires in COVID-19. Sequenced by immunoSEQ multiplex PCR; TCRdb stores in-frame clones only, minus some. In the table there are 80,000 or so clones, 75% to 85% of which are singletons. The sequenced sample was peripheral blood. The receptors were gathered from a woman aged 70 to 79 with acute or convalescent COVID-19.

V is TRBV6-2 or TRBV6-3 and J is TRBJ1-1; 7 bases are a match to TRBD1. The V segment lost 2 bases and the J segment 5 bases; nucleotides outside the gene matches: 8. Germline V gene data show CDR1 as MNHEY and CDR2 as SVGEGT. The CDR3 totals 15 residues. The CDR3 spells CASSYRQGLVTEAFF. The CDR3 DNA sequence: TGTGCCAGCAGTTACCGACAGGGCCTTGTGACTGAAGCTTTCTTT.

The rearrangement joins TRBV27 to TRBJ1-4; no clear D gene. Trimming removed 3 bases at V and 8 bases at J, with 10 bases between. Germline loops: CDR1 MNHEY, CDR2 SMNVEV (reference sequence). CDR3 length: 13 amino acids. The CDR3 region is CASSFVVAEKLFF. Written as DNA, the CDR3 is TGTGCCAGCAGTTTCGTGGTTGCGGAAAAACTGTTTTTT.

This chain joins TRBV15 and TRBJ1-5, with D maybe TRBD1 (6 bases). This CDR3 region has 15 residues. Between the trimmed V and J ends, which lost 0 bases and 6 bases, there was a span of 12 bases. CDR1 and CDR2 (germline): LNHNV, YYDKDF (reference sequence). The CDR3 is CATSRDGAGAQPQHF. CDR3 DNA sequence: TGTGCCACCAGCAGAGATGGGGCAGGGGCTCAGCCCCAGCATTTT.

The V call is TRBV5-5, the J call TRBJ1-2; the D is unclear. This CDR3 comprises 15 residues. Trimming took 0 bases from V and 0 from J, leaving 9 bases between them. CDR1 is SGHKS and CDR2 is YYEKEE in the germline V gene (reference sequence). The CDR3 nucleotides are TGTGCCAGCAGCTTGGCGGGTGGATCTAACTATGGCTACACCTTC. Its translation: CASSLAGGSNYGYTF.

This clone showed up just once. This chain uses TRBV3-1 (or the pseudogene TRBV3-2) with TRBJ1-2; 8 nucleotides agree with TRBD1. Germline V gene sequence: CDR1 LGHDT, CDR2 YNNKEL (reference sequence). This CDR3 has 18 amino acids. Trimming removed 2 bases from V and 5 bases from J; junction bases left unmatched: 16. The CDR3 sequence is CASSQRSTGAKRGYGYTF. The DNA for the CDR3 is TGTGCCAGCAGCCAACGGTCGACAGGGGCAAAAAGAGGGTATGGCTACACCTTC.

The chain has TRBV5-1 and TRBJ2-3; D not resolved. V was cut by 0 bases and J by 0 bases, with 5 bases left in between. Germline V CDR1 and CDR2: SGHRS, YFSETQ. The CDR3 sequence is 14 residues long. The chain's CDR3 is CASSLDSSTDTQYF. The CDR3 nucleotides are TGCGCCAGCAGCTTGGACTCTAGCACAGATACGCAGTATTTT.

The J gene is TRBJ1-3, the V gene TRBV5-1; 8 bases fit TRBD1. The CDR3 contains 15 residues. V lost 0 bases and J lost 8; bases outside the gene matches: 7. Germline CDR1 and CDR2: SGHRS and YFSETQ. CDR3 sequence: CASSLGGRGLDTIYF. CDR3 in DNA: TGCGCCAGCAGCTTGGGCGGCAGGGGGCTTGACACCATATATTTT.

The chain recombines TRBV3-1 (or the pseudogene TRBV3-2) with TRBJ1-2, with 7 bases aligning to TRBD1. CDR1 and CDR2 from the germline V gene are LGHDT and YNNKEL (reference sequence). CDR3 length: 15 residues. The junction had 9 bases not matched to a gene; V was cut back by 4 bases and J by 4 bases. CDR3 nucleotides: TGTGCCAGCAGCCCCAACCCCGGGACAGCCTATGGCTACACCTTC. Its protein product is CASSPNPGTAYGYTF.

This clone came up once. The V and J genes are TRBV19 and TRBJ2-2; D is possibly TRBD2 (7 bases). V lost 3 bases and J lost 2, with 10 bases in between. This CDR3 has 15 amino acids. Per the germline V gene, CDR1 is LNHDA and CDR2 is SQIVND (reference sequence). DNA for the CDR3: TGTGCCAGTAGTATTGCGGGGGCTAACACCGGGGAGCTGTTTTTT. Protein sequence: CASSIAGANTGELFF.

The sample holds a few counts of this clone. The chain carries TRBV9 and TRBJ2-3; D ambiguous. The CDR3 totals 15 residues. Per the germline V gene, CDR1 is SGDLS and CDR2 is YYNGEE. V was cut by 5 bases and J by 0 bases, with 13 bases left in between. The CDR3 loop is CASSAPVTSTDTQYF. In DNA form, the CDR3 reads TGTGCCAGCAGTGCCCCGGTTACTAGCACAGATACGCAGTATTTT.

This rearrangement joins TRBV19 to TRBJ2-5; possible D gene TRBD1, 7 bases. Germline lookup yields CDR1 LNHDA and CDR2 SQIVND (reference sequence). The CDR3 loop spans 16 amino acids. V lost 3 bases, J lost 1 base, and 15 bases lay in between. The CDR3 bases are TGTGCCAGTAGTATGTCGGCAGGGGGGATCCAAGAGACCCAGTACTTC. Translated, it gives CASSMSAGGIQETQYF.

The chain couples TRBV7-2 to TRBJ2-7; 7 bases match TRBD1. Trimming removed 5 bases from V and 5 bases from J; junction bases left unmatched: 12. Germline loops: CDR1 SGHTA, CDR2 FQGNSA. The CDR3 has 15 residues. The CDR3 protein is CASSPPQTGSDEQYF. The CDR3 coding sequence is TGTGCCAGCAGCCCACCTCAGACAGGGTCCGACGAGCAGTACTTC.

This clone has a handful of counts. The CDR3 coding sequence is TGTGCCAGCAGCTCACTCCGGGAACAAGCTTTCTTT. This gives the protein CASSSLREQAFF. The chain combines TRBV5-6 with TRBJ1-1; no definite D call. The V end lost 3 bases, the J end lost 9 bases, and 12 bases lay between the germline ends. From germline, CDR1 is SGHDT and CDR2 YYEEEE. CDR3 length: 12 residues.

The CDR3 loop is CATSPGQPSDTQYF. CDR3 DNA sequence: TGTGCCACCAGTCCGGGACAGCCTTCAGATACGCAGTATTTT. This chain connects TRBV24-1 to TRBJ2-3, with 7 bases identical to TRBD1. The ends lost 6 bases at V and 4 bases at J; junction bases unmatched: 6. CDR1 and CDR2 from the germline V gene are KGHDR and SFDVKD. There are 14 residues in the CDR3.

The chain is built from TRBV4-2 and TRBJ2-1; 15 nucleotides line up with TRBD2. This CDR3 contains 20 residues. J lost 0 bases, V lost 3 bases, and 9 bases had no gene match. The V gene's germline CDR1 is LGHNA and CDR2 YNFKEQ. In DNA, the CDR3 is TGTGCCAGCAGCCAGCCTACCGGGACTAGCGGGGGGAGCTCCTACAATGAGCAGTTCTTC. It is translated as CASSQPTGTSGGSSYNEQFF.

This clone has just a few counts. The chain is built from TRBV5-1 and TRBJ2-7, with 10 nucleotides matching TRBD1. The V gene's germline CDR1 is SGHRS and CDR2 YFSETQ. V gave up 0 bases and J gave up 4 bases; unmatched junction bases: 4. The CDR3 runs to 15 residues. DNA for the CDR3: TGCGCCAGCAGCTTGGGGGACAGGGGTGGTTACGAGCAGTACTTC. It specifies CASSLGDRGGYEQYF.

There are a few counts of this clone. This chain uses TRBV2 with TRBJ1-2; 9 bases map to TRBD1. The CDR3 spans 13 residues. Trimming took 9 bases from V and 8 from J; bases not matched to a gene: 10. Germline values: CDR1 SNHLY, CDR2 FYNNEI. The CDR3 sequence: CASRDRALGGYTF. CDR3 nucleotides: TGTGCCAGTAGGGACAGGGCGCTTGGAGGCTACACCTTC. Combining the CDR3 with reference TRBV2 and TRBJ1-2 gives the whole variable domain EPEVTQTPSHQVTQMGQEVILRCVPISNHLYFYWYRQILGQKVEFLVSFYNNEISEKSEIFDDQFSVERPDGSNFTLKIRSTKLEDSAMYFCASRDRALGGYTFGSGTRLTVV.

The CDR3 sequence: CATSSSTQGLYEQYF. CDR3 bases: TGTGCCACCAGCAGTTCGACCCAGGGGCTCTACGAGCAGTACTTC. The J gene is TRBJ2-7, the V gene TRBV15; D might be TRBD1 (6 bases). Germline CDR1 is LNHNV and CDR2 is YYDKDF (reference sequence). The V end lost 3 bases, the J end lost 3 bases, and 15 bases lay between the germline ends. The CDR3 runs 15 residues. Supplemented by reference TRBV15 and TRBJ2-7, the full variable domain reads DAMVIQNPRYQVTQFGKPVTLSCSQTLNHNVMYWYQQKSSQAPKLLFHYYDKDFNNEADTPDNFQSRRPNTSFCFLDIRSPGLGDTAMYLCATSSSTQGLYEQYFGPGTRLTVT.

The chain employs TRBV6-6 and TRBJ2-1; TRBD2 matches 9 bases. The CDR3 spans 14 residues. Per the germline V gene, CDR1 is MNHNY and CDR2 is SVGAGI (reference sequence). V shed 0 bases, J shed 9 bases, and the junction held 3 bases outside the gene matches. The DNA of the CDR3 is TGTGCCAGCAGTTACTCCGGGACTAGCAGTGAGCAGTTCTTC. Its translation is CASSYSGTSSEQFF.

This clone has more than one count but fewer than ten. J is TRBJ1-1 and V is TRBV11-2; TRBD1 matches 11 bases. The junction had 3 bases not matched to a gene; V was cut back by 4 bases and J by 5 bases. The germline V gene has CDR1 SGHAT and CDR2 FQNNGV. This CDR3 region has 14 residues. CDR3 in DNA: TGTGCCAGCAGCTGGGGACAGGGGGGAACTGAAGCTTTCTTT. This codes for CASSWGQGGTEAFF.

V and J are TRBV5-1 and TRBJ2-1; the D gene is possibly TRBD1 (7 bases). The length of the CDR3 is 16 residues. Germline CDR1 SGHRS, CDR2 YFSETQ. V was clipped by 4 bases and J by 1 base, with 15 bases between them. CDR3: CASSLRQGGSYNEQFF. Written as DNA, the CDR3 is TGCGCCAGCAGCCTGAGGCAGGGGGGTTCCTACAATGAGCAGTTCTTC.

The V gene is TRBV7-9, the J gene TRBJ2-2, with 10 bases lining up with TRBD2. CDR1 and CDR2 (germline): SEHNR, FQNEAQ (reference sequence). There are 15 residues in the CDR3. V was pared by 5 bases and J by 6 bases, with 6 bases of the junction left unmatched. The CDR3 reads CASSDSGGFSGELFF. The DNA of the CDR3 is TGTGCCAGCAGCGATAGCGGGGGGTTTTCCGGGGAGCTGTTTTTT.

The chain links TRBV7-8 to TRBJ1-1; D remains ambiguous. Germline values: CDR1 SGHVS, CDR2 FQNEAQ. This CDR3 is 16 amino acids long. V lost 5 bases to trimming and J lost 6 bases, with 22 bases between them. The CDR3 is CASSPQVGSTLSEAFF. The CDR3 bases are TGTGCCAGCAGCCCCCAGGTGGGCAGCACTCTCTCTGAAGCTTTCTTT.

This clone was counted a single time. The chain couples TRBV18 to TRBJ1-6; D uncertain. Germline V gene sequence: CDR1 KGHSH, CDR2 LQKENI. The CDR3 has 15 residues. Trimming took off 1 base at V and 7 bases at J, with 11 bases between the two ends. CDR3 in DNA: TGTGCCAGCTCACCACGCGCGCGGAAGAATTCACCCCTCCACTTT. Protein: CASSPRARKNSPLHF.